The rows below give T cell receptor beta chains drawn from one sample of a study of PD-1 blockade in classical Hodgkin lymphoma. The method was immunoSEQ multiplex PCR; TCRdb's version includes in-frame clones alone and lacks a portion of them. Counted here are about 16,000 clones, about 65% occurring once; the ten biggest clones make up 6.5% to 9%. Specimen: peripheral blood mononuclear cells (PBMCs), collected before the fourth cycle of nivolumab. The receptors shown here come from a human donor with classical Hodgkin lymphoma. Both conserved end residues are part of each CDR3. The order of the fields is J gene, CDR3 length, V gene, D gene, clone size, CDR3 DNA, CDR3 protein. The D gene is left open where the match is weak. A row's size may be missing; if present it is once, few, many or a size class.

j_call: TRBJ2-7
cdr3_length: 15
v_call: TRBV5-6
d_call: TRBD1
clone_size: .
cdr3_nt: TGTGCCAGCAGCGCACCTAGGACAGGGACCTACGAGCAGTACTTC
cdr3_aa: CASSAPRTGTYEQYF

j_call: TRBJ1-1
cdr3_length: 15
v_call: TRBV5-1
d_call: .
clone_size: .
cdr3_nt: TGCGCCAGCAGCTTGACCGGGCAGGGGAGCACTGAAGCTTTCTTT
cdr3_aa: CASSLTGQGSTEAFF

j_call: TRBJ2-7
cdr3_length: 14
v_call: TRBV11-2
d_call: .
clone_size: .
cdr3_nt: TGTGCCAGCAGCCCTCCGGGACGAAAATACGAGCAGTACTTC
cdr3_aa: CASSPPGRKYEQYF

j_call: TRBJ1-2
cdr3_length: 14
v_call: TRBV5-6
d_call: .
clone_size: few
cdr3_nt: TGTGCCAGCAGCTTGTATGACAGCAACTATGGCTACACCTTC
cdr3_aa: CASSLYDSNYGYTF

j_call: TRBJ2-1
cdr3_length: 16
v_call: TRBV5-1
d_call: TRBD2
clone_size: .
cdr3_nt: TGCGCCAGCAGCCCCGCTAGCGGGAGCCTGGGTAATGAGCAGTTCTTC
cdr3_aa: CASSPASGSLGNEQFF

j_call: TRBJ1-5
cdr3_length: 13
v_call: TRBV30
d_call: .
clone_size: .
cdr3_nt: TGTGCCTGGAGTGTCAGGGTCAATCAGCCCCAGCATTTT
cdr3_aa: CAWSVRVNQPQHF

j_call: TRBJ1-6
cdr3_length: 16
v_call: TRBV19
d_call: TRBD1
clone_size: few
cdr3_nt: TGTGCCAGTAGTATAGGCAGGGGGAAGGGGGAGTCACCCCTCCACTTT
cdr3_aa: CASSIGRGKGESPLHF

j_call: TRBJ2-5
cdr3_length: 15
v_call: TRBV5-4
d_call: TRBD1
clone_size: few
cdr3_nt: TGTGCCAGCAGCTTGGGGGACAGGGGGTCGGGGACCCAGTACTTC
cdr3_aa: CASSLGDRGSGTQYF

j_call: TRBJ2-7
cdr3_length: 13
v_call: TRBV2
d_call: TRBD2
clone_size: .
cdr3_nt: TGTGCCAGCAACGACGGGAGGTCCTACGAGCAGTACTTC
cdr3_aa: CASNDGRSYEQYF

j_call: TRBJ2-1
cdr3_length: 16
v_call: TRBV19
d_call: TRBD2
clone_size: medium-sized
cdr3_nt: TGTGCCAGTACCAATCGGGGAGCGGGGAATAGCAATGAGCAGTTCTTC
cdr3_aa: CASTNRGAGNSNEQFF

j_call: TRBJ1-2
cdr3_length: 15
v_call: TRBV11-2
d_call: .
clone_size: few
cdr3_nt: TGTGCCAGCAGCTTAGAGGTGACAGCTAACTATGGCTACACCTTC
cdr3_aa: CASSLEVTANYGYTF

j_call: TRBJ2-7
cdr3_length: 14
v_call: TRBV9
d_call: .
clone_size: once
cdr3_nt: TGTGCCAGCAGCGTAACAGGGAACTCCTACGAGCAGTACTTC
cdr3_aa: CASSVTGNSYEQYF

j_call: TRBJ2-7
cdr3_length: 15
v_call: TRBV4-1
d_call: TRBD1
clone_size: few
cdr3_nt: TGCGCCAGCAGCCCCTTCCGAGGGACAGAGAACGAGCAGTACTTC
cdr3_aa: CASSPFRGTENEQYF

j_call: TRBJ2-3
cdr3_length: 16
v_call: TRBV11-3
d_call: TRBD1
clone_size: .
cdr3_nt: TGTGCCAGCAGCTCCGGACAGGGGGCGGGCACAGATACGCAGTATTTT
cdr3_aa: CASSSGQGAGTDTQYF

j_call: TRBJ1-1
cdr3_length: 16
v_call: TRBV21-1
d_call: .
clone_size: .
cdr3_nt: TGTGCCAGCAGGGAAATCCGCGGGCGGGCGGAGACTGAAGCTTTCTTT
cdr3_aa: CASREIRGRAETEAFF

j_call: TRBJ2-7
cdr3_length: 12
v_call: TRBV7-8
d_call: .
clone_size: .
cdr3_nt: TGTGCCAGCAGCTTGGGCTTCGGGGCCCAGTACTTC
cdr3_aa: CASSLGFGAQYF

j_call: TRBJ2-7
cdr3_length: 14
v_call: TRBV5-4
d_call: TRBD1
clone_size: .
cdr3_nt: TGTGCCAGCAGCCCGGCGCAGGGGGACCACGAGCAGTACTTC
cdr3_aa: CASSPAQGDHEQYF

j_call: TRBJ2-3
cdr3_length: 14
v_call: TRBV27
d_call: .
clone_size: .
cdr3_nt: TGTGCCAGCAGTGCTAGCAGGGCCACAGATACGCAGTATTTT
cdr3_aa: CASSASRATDTQYF

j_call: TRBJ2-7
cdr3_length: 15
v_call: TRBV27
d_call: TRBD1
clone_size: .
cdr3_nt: TGTGCCAGCAGGGGGGGGGACAGGGGGAACCACGAGCAGTACTTC
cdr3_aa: CASRGGDRGNHEQYF

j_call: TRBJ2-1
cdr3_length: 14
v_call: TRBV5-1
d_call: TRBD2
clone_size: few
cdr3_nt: TGCGCCAGCAGCTTCACTAGCGGGGCCAATGAGCAGTTCTTC
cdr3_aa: CASSFTSGANEQFF

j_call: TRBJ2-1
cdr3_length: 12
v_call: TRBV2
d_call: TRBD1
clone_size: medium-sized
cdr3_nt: TGTGCCAGCAGTGGGGACAGTATTGAGCAGTTCTTC
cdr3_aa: CASSGDSIEQFF

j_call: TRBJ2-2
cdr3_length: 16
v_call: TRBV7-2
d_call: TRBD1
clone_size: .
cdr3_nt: TGTGCCAGCAGCCACACAGGACAGGGGAACACCGGGGAGCTGTTTTTT
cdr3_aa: CASSHTGQGNTGELFF

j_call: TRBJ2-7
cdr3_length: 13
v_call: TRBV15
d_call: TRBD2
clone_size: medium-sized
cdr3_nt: TGTGCCACCAGGCGCGGGGGTGAGGACGAGCAGTACTTC
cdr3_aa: CATRRGGEDEQYF

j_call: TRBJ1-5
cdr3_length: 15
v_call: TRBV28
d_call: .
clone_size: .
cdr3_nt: TGTGCCAACAGAGGGGGGAGTATCGGGAATCAGCCCCAGCATTTT
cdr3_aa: CANRGGSIGNQPQHF

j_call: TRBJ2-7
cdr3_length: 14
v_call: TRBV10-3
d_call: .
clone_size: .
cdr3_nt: TGTGCCATCAGTGACTTAGCCGGGGACGACGAGCAGTACTTC
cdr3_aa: CAISDLAGDDEQYF

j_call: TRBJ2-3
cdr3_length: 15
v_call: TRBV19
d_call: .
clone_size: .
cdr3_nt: TGTGCCAGTAGTATGCGCAGGGTAAATACAGATACGCAGTATTTT
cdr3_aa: CASSMRRVNTDTQYF

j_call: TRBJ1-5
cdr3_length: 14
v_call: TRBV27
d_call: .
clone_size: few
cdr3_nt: TGTGCCAGCAGATCCGGGACGGATAATCAGCCCCAGCATTTT
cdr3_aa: CASRSGTDNQPQHF

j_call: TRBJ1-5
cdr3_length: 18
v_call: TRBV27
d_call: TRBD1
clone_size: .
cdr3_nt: TGTGCCAGCAGTTTAGGGGACAGGGGGCGGCAGAGCAATCAGCCCCAGCATTTT
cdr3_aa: CASSLGDRGRQSNQPQHF

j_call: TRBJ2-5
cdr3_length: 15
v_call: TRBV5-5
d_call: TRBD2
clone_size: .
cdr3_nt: TGTGCCAGCAGCTTTGGACCGGGGGAGGGAGAGACCCAGTACTTC
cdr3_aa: CASSFGPGEGETQYF

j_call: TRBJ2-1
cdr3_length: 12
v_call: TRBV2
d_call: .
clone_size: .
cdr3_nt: TGTGCCAGCTCGGGACTCTTCAATGAGCAGTTCTTC
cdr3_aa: CASSGLFNEQFF

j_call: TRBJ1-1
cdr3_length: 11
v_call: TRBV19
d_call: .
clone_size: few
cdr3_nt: TGTGCCAGTAGTATTTACACTGAAGCTTTCTTT
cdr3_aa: CASSIYTEAFF

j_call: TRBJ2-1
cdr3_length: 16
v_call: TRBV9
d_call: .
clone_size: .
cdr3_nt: TGTGCCAGCAGCACCACCCCGGGACTCAGATACAATGAGCAGTTCTTC
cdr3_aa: CASSTTPGLRYNEQFF

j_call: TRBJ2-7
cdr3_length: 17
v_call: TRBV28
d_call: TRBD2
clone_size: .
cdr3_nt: TGTGCCAGCAGTCCCCGGACTAGCGGGAGCTACTACTACGAGCAGTACTTC
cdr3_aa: CASSPRTSGSYYYEQYF

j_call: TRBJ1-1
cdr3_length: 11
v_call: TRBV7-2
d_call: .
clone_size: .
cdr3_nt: TGTGCCAGCAGCCCGGGGGCTGAAGCTTTCTTT
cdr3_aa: CASSPGAEAFF

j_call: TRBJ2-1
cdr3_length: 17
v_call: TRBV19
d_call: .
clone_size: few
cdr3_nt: TGTGCCAGTACCCAAAGTCGGGACTTTAACTCCTACAATGAGCAGTTCTTC
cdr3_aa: CASTQSRDFNSYNEQFF

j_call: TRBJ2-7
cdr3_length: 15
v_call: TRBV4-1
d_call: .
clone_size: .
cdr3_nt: TGCGCCAGCAGCCAACCGGGGACGGGGCTCTACGAGCAGTACTTC
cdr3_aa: CASSQPGTGLYEQYF

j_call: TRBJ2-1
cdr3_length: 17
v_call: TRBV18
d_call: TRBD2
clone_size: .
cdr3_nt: TGTGCCAGCTCACCCCCTGGCGGGAGGGTCTCCTACAATGAGCAGTTCTTC
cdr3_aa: CASSPPGGRVSYNEQFF

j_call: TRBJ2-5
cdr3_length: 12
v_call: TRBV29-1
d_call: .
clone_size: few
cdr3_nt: TGCAGCGTTGCAAGTTTAGGAAAGACCCAGTACTTC
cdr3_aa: CSVASLGKTQYF

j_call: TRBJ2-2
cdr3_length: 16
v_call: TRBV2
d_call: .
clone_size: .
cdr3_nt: TGTGCCAGCAGTTCGCCCGGGGGGCCGAGAACCGGGGAGCTGTTTTTT
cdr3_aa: CASSSPGGPRTGELFF

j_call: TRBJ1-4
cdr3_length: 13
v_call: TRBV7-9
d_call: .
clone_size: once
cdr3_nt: TGTGCCAGCAGCTTAGTCCCTAATGAAAAACTGTTTTTT
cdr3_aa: CASSLVPNEKLFF

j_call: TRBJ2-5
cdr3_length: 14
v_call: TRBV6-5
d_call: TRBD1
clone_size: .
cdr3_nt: TGTGCCAGCAGTCCCCAAGGGGGCGCAGAGACCCAGTACTTC
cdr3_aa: CASSPQGGAETQYF

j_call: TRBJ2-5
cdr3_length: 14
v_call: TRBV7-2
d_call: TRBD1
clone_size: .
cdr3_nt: TGTGCCAGCAGCTTGGGGACAGGGCAAGAGACCCAGTACTTC
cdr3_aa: CASSLGTGQETQYF

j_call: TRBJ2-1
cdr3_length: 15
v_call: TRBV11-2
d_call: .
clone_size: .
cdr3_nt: TGTGCCAGCAGCTCCACAGGGAGGGTGTACAATGAGCAGTTCTTC
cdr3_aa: CASSSTGRVYNEQFF

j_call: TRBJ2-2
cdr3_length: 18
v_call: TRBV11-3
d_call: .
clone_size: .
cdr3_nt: TGTGCCAGCAGCTTAGATGGGCACCTCCGGGACCCCACCGGGGAGCTGTTTTTT
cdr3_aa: CASSLDGHLRDPTGELFF

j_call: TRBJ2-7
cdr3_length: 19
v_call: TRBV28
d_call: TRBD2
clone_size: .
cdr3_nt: TGTGCCAGCACCGCCCTTGCCCCCTGGCTAGCGGGAGCAGACTACGAGCAGTACTTC
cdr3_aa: CASTALAPWLAGADYEQYF

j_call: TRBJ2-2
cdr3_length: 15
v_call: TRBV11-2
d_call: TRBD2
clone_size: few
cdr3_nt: TGTGCCAGCAGCCTCGGGAGGGCCTCTACCGGGGAGCTGTTTTTT
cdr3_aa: CASSLGRASTGELFF

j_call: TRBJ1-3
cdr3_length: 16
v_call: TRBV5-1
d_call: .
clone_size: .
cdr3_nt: TGCGCCAGCAGCTTGGAGACAGGTCAATCTGGAAACACCATATATTTT
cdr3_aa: CASSLETGQSGNTIYF

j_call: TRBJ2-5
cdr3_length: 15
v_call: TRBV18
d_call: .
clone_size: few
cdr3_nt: TGTGCCAGCTCACCTGACCTGGGGGGACAAGAGACCCAGTACTTC
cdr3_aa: CASSPDLGGQETQYF

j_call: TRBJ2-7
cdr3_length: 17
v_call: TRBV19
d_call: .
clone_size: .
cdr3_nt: TGTGCCAGTAGTTCCCGGGGTAGCGGTATCGTCTCCTACGAGCAGTACTTC
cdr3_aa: CASSSRGSGIVSYEQYF

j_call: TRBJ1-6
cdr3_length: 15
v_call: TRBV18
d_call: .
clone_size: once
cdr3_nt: TGTGCCAGCTCACCACAACAGGGCGTCAATTCACCCCTCCACTTT
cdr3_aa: CASSPQQGVNSPLHF

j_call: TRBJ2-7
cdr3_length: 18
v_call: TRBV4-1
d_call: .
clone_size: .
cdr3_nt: TGCGCCAGCAGCCAAGATGAGCCAACCCGTGCGTTCTCCTACGAGCAGTACTTC
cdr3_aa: CASSQDEPTRAFSYEQYF

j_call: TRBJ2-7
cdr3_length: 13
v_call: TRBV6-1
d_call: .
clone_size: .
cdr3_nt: TGTGCCAGCAGGAGGACAGAGCTCTACGAGCAGTACTTC
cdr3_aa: CASRRTELYEQYF

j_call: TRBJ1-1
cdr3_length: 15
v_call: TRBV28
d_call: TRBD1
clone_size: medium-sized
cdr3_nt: TGTGCCAGCAGTTTCGGGGACAGGGTGGGGACTGAAGCTTTCTTT
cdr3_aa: CASSFGDRVGTEAFF